This TCR beta chain was identified in a study of OX40 agonist ivuxolimab in advanced cancers. Background for the entire study: Ivuxolimab was a fully human IgG2 agonistic monoclonal antibody targeting the costimulatory receptor OX40 (CD134). A male proportion of roughly 85% and a mean age of approximately 55 years, ranging from about 20 to 79, were recorded for the dose-escalation cohort. Partial responses occurred in three dose-escalation patients, of whom one had hepatocellular carcinoma and two had cutaneous melanoma. Of the 50 or so patients in dose escalation, 19 had hepatocellular carcinoma, roughly 15 had melanoma, 9 had renal cell carcinoma and 9 had head and neck cancer. The paper reports the monotherapy dose-escalation portion (N of about 52 patients) of the phase I ivuxolimab trial. Prior anti-PD-1, anti-PD-L1 or anti-CTLA-4 therapy was permitted, and 40% to 50% of dose-escalation patients had received checkpoint inhibitors. Peripheral TCRbeta sequencing was intended to test whether TCR sequence diversity was altered and clonal T-cell expansion was caused by ivuxolimab. Intravenous ivuxolimab was administered to patients every 2 weeks at six dose levels: 0.01, 0.1, 0.3, 1.5, 3 and 10 mg/kg.

Patients with autoimmune disease history or receiving systemic immunosuppression were excluded from the trial. Peripheral blood for TCR sequencing was collected from all dose cohorts at baseline, on cycle 4 day 1, and on cycle 7 day 1. The samples were drawn from a first-in-human, open-label, multicenter phase I dose-escalation trial of ivuxolimab. Adults with locally advanced or metastatic melanoma, renal cell, hepatocellular, or head and neck squamous cell carcinoma were enrolled in the trial. Before TCR sequencing, CD4+ and CD8+ T cells were separately sorted from peripheral blood. Results and caveats for the whole study, not just this receptor: Low levels of normalized T-cell clonal expansion were also seen in some patients who did not respond. After ivuxolimab, more expanded clones were found on average in CD8+ T cells than in CD4+ T cells. The antigen specificity of the clonally expanded peripheral T cells was not determined. At doses of 0.1 to 3.0 mg/kg, clonal expansion of both CD4+ and CD8+ blood T cells was observed from baseline to week 6. Partial responders in the 0.1-3.0 mg/kg groups had among the lowest normalized peripheral clonal expansion, especially among CD8+ T cells.

V lost 3 bases and J lost 0 bases; the stretch between them is 18 bases long. From the germline V gene (reference sequence), CDR1 is LNHDA and CDR2 is SQIVND. Measured from the cysteine to the phenylalanine, the CDR3 is 18 residues long. Only the CDR3 region is kept as DNA, spanning 54 bases read in frame from base 1. This clone is classified as medium-sized (0.01 to 0.1%). It has no known antigen specificity. No much larger clone exists at a distance of one base, and base qualities are not known. Genomic DNA was isolated from the sorted cells so that the TCRbeta CDR3 region could be sequenced. The immunoSEQ Assay was used for sequencing of TCRbeta CDR3 regions. TCRdb took this table from immuneACCESS and kept in-frame rearrangements with V and J called. Such tables lack part of the clones; where checked against another copy, unresolved V genes explain under half of the gap, and the rest is unexplained. This sample is represented by some 35,000 clones; 65% to 80% of them were singletons. Almost 10% of the sample goes to the ten largest clones.

The specimen comprised CD4+ or CD8+ T cells sorted from blood, sampled in a trial of the OX40 agonist ivuxolimab. This clonotype was obtained from an adult with an advanced solid tumor such as melanoma, head and neck, liver or kidney cancer. The chain is encoded by TRBV19 joined to TRBJ1-5; TRBD1 could be the D gene, as 5 bases match. The CDR3 protein is CASSMDPIQGYSNQPQHF. The DNA sequence follows: TGTGCCAGTAGTATGGACCCAATTCAGGGTTATAGCAATCAGCCCCAGCATTTT. This CDR3, with the reference TRBV19 and TRBJ1-5 proteins standing in past its ends, gives the full variable domain DGGITQSPKYLFRKEGQNVTLSCEQNLNHDAMYWYRQDPGQGLRLIYYSQIVNDFQKGDIAEGYSVSREKKESFPLTVTSAQKNPTAFYLCASSMDPIQGYSNQPQHFGDGTRLSIL.